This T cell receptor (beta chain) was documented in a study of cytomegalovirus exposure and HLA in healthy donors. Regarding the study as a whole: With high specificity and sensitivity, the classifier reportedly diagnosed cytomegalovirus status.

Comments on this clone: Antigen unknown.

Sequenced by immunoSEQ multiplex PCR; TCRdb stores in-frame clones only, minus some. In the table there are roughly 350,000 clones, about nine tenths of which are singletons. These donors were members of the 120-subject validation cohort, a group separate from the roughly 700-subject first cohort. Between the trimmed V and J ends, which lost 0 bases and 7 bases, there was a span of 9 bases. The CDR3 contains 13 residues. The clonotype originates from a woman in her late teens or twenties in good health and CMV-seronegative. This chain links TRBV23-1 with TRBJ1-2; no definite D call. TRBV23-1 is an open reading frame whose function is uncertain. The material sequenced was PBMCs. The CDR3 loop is CASSQSGRPGYTF. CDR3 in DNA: TGCGCCAGCAGTCAATCGGGCAGGCCTGGCTACACCTTC.